The rows below give T cell receptor beta chains drawn from one sample of a study of blood T cells in healthy people across ages. TCRdb passed the 5' RACE reads through MiXCR, listing each CDR3 protein once. The sample lists 1.5 million to 2 million distinct CDR3 sequences; roughly 27% were seen once. The sequencing sample was made of blood. The receptors were gathered from a woman in her twenties or thirties in good health. The CDR3 runs from the conserved cysteine through the conserved F or W. A D gene is named only where the DNA matches it firmly. Clone size appears in some rows only: once, few, many, or a class for an expanded clone.

>TRBJ1-2|NA|TRBV3-1|many
CASSLEERSYGYTF
TGTGCCAGCAGCCTAGAGGAACGATCCTATGGCTACACCTTC
>TRBJ2-7|NA|TRBV7-2|few
CASSLALTGIYYEQYF
TGTGCCAGCAGCTTAGCTCTGACCGGGATCTACTACGAGCAGTACTTC
>TRBJ2-7|NA|TRBV5-1|NA
CASSLYRGTTYEQYF
TGCGCCAGCAGCTTGTACCGTGGGACCACCTACGAGCAGTACTTC
>TRBJ1-1|NA|TRBV11-2|many
CASSLDKNTEAFF
TGTGCCAGCAGCTTAGATAAGAACACTGAAGCTTTCTTT
>TRBJ2-7|NA|TRBV7-9|many
CASSLSSTEQYF
TGTGCCAGCAGCTTAAGTTCGACCGAGCAGTACTTC
>TRBJ2-7|NA|TRBV5-1|NA
CASSVQQGTQGEQYF
TGCGCCAGTAGCGTACAACAGGGGACTCAAGGGGAGCAGTACTTC
>TRBJ1-2|NA|TRBV5-1|NA
CASSLAEVGDGYTF
TGCGCCAGCAGCTTGGCCGAAGTCGGGGATGGCTACACCTTC
>TRBJ1-1|NA|TRBV30|NA
CAWSLGMANTEAFF
TGTGCCTGGAGTTTAGGGATGGCCAACACTGAAGCTTTCTTT
>TRBJ1-5|NA|TRBV12-3/TRBV12-4|few
CASSSQDGNQPQHF
TGCGCCAGCAGTTCCCAGGACGGGAATCAGCCCCAGCATTTT
>TRBJ1-1|NA|TRBV7-2|NA
CASSFLADNTEAFF
TGTGCCAGCAGCTTCCTGGCGGATAACACTGAAGCTTTCTTT
>TRBJ1-5|NA|TRBV20-1|many
CSALRGDHQPQHF
TGCAGTGCACTGAGGGGGGATCATCAGCCCCAGCATTTT
>TRBJ1-1|NA|TRBV7-2|NA
CASSRGWNTEAFF
TGTGCCAGCAGCCGAGGGTGGAACACTGAAGCTTTCTTT
>TRBJ1-6|NA|TRBV7-6|few
CASSVPGLNSPLHF
TGTGCCAGCAGCGTACCGGGCCTTAATTCACCCCTCCACTTT
>TRBJ2-3|TRBD2|TRBV14|few
CASSQEGLAGSDTQYF
TGTGCCAGCAGCCAAGAGGGCCTAGCGGGTTCAGATACGCAGTATTTT
>TRBJ2-7|NA|TRBV19|NA
CAGSALSGTIIHEQYF
TGTGCCGGCAGCGCCCTTAGTGGGACAATTATCCACGAGCAGTACTTC
>TRBJ2-3|TRBD1|TRBV7-2|NA
CASSPGLGGADTQYF
TGTGCCAGCAGCCCTGGGCTAGGGGGCGCAGATACGCAGTATTTT
>TRBJ2-4|NA|TRBV12-3/TRBV12-4|NA
CASTPTEAKNIQYF
TGTGCCAGCACCCCGACCGAAGCCAAAAACATTCAGTACTTC
>TRBJ2-1|TRBD1|TRBV20-1|many
CSARDIRGQSYNEQFF
TGCAGTGCTAGAGATATTAGGGGGCAGTCCTACAATGAGCAGTTCTTC
>TRBJ2-3|NA|TRBV5-1|few
CASSLPAGDTQYF
TGCGCCAGCAGCCTCCCTGCGGGGGATACGCAGTATTTT
>TRBJ1-2|NA|TRBV28|NA
CASSSFSAPKIYGYTF
TGTGCCAGCAGTTCCTTTTCCGCGCCGAAGATCTATGGCTACACCTTC
>TRBJ2-7|NA|TRBV2|NA
CASSVLSPHEQYF
TGTGCCAGCAGTGTTCTTAGCCCTCACGAGCAGTACTTC
>TRBJ1-1|TRBD1|TRBV12-3/TRBV12-4|NA
CASSRDRSRAFF
TGTGCCAGCAGCCGGGACAGGAGTCGCGCTTTCTTT